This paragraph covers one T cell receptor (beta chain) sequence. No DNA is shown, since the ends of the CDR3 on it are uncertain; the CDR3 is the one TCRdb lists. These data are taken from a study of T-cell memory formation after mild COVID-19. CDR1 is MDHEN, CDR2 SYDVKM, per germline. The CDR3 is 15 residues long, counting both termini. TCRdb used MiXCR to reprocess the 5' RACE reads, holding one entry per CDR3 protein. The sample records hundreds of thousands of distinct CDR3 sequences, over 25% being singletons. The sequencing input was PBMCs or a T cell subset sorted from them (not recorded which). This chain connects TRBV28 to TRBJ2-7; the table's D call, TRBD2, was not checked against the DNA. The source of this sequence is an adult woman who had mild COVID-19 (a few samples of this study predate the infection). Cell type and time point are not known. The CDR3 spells CASSSSGLADYEQYF.